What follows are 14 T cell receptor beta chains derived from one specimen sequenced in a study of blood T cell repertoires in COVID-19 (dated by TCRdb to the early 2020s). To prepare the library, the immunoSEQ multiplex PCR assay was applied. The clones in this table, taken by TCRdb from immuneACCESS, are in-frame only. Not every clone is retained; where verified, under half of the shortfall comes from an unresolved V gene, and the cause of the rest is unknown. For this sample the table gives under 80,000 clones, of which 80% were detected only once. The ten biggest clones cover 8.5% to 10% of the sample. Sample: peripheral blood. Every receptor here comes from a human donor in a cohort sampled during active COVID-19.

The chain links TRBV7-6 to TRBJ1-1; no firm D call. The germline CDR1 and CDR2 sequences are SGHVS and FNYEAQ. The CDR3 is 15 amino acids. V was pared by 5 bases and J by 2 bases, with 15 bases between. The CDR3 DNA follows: TGTGCCAGCAGCCCTATGGGGAGGGTAAACACTGAAGCTTTCTTT. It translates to CASSPMGRVNTEAFF.

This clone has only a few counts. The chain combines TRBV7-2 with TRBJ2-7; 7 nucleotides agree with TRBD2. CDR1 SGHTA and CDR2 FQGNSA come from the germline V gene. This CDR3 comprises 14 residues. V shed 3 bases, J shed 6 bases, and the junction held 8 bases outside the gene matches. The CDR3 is CASSFSGHRPEQYF. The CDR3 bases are TGTGCCAGCAGCTTTAGCGGGCACCGCCCCGAGCAGTACTTC.

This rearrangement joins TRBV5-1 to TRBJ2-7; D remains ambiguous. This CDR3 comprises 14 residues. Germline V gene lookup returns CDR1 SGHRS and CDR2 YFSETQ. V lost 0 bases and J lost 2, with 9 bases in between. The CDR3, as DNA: TGCGCCAGCAGCTTGGATGGCCGCCCCTACGAGCAGTACTTC. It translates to CASSLDGRPYEQYF.

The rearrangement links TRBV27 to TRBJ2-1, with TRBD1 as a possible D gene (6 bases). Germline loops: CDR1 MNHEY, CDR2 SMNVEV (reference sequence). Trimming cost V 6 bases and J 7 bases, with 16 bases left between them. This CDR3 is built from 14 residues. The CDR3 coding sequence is TGTGCCAGCAGCCCACTAGGGGGTGGGAATGAGCAGTTCTTC. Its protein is CASSPLGGGNEQFF.

Written as DNA, the CDR3 is TGTGCCAGCAGCTTTAACAGGGCAGAGACCCAGTACTTC. Translation gives CASSFNRAETQYF. The chain has TRBV7-9 and TRBJ2-5; D perhaps matches TRBD1 (6 bases). Deletions cut 3 bases from V and 4 bases from J, with 9 bases between. CDR1 is SEHNR, CDR2 FQNEAQ, per germline (reference sequence). The CDR3 length is 13 residues.

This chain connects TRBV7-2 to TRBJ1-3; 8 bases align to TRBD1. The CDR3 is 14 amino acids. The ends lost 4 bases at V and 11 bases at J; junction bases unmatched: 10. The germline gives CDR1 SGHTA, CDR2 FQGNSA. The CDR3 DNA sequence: TGTGCCAGCAGCTCAGGGACAGGTTCCGCAGCCATATATTTT. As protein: CASSSGTGSAAIYF.

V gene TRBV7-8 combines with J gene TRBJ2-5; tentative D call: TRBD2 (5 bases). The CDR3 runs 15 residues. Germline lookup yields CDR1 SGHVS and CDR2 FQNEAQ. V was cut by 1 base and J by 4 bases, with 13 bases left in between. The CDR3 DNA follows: TGTGCCAGCAGCTTAGGGGGAGAGGGAAGAGAGACCCAGTACTTC. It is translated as CASSLGGEGRETQYF.

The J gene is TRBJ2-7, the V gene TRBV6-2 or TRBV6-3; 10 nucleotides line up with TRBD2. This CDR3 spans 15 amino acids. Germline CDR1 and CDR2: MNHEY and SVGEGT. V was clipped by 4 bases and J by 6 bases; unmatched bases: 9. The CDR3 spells CASSSPASGSIEQYF. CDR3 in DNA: TGTGCCAGCAGTTCTCCGGCTAGCGGGAGTATCGAGCAGTACTTC.

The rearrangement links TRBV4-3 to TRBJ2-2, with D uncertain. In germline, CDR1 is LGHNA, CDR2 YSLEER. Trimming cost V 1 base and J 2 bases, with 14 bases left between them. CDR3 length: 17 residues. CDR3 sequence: CASSQVYRGTNTGELFF. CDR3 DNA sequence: TGCGCCAGCAGCCAAGTCTATCGCGGCACCAACACCGGGGAGCTGTTTTTT.

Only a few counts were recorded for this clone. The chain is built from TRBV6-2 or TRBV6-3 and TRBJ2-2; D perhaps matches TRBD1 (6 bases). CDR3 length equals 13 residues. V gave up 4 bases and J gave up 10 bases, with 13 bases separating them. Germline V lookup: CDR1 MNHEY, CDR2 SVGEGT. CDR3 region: CASSFDRSAELFF. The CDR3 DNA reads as TGTGCCAGCAGTTTCGACAGGTCCGCGGAGCTGTTTTTT.

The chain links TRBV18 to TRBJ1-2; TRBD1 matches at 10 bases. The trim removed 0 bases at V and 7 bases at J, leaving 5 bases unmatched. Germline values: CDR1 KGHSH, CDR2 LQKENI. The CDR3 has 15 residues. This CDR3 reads CASSPPMGQGFGYTF. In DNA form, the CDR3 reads TGTGCCAGCTCACCACCGATGGGACAGGGGTTTGGCTACACCTTC.

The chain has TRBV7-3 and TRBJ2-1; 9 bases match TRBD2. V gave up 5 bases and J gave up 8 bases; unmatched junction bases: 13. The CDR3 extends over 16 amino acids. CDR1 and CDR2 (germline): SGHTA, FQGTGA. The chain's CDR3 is CASSRLGAGGFHEQFF. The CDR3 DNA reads TGTGCCAGCAGCCGCCTGGGCGCGGGGGGGTTCCATGAGCAGTTCTTC.

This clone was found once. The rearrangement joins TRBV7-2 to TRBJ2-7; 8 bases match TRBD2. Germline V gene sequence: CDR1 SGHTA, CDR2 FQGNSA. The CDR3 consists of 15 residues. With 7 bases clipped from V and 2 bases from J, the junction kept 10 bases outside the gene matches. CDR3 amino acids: CASKSAGVGAYEQYF. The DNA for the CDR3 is TGTGCCAGCAAATCAGCGGGAGTGGGGGCCTACGAGCAGTACTTC.

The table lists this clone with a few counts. The CDR3 nucleotides read TGTGCCAGCAGCCCAGGGACAGGGGCGGGAGATACGCAGTATTTT. Translating it yields CASSPGTGAGDTQYF. The chain links TRBV5-6 to TRBJ2-3; TRBD1 aligns across 10 bases. There are 15 residues in the CDR3. The V gene end was trimmed by 4 bases and the J gene end by 5 bases; junction bases not matched to a gene: 7. Germline V lookup: CDR1 SGHDT, CDR2 YYEEEE. Full variable domain (rest looked up from reference TRBV5-6 and TRBJ2-3): DAGVTQSPTHLIKTRGQQVTLRCSPKSGHDTVSWYQQALGQGPQFIFQYYEEEERQRGNFPDRFSGHQFPNYSSELNVNALLLGDSALYLCASSPGTGAGDTQYFGPGTRLTVL.